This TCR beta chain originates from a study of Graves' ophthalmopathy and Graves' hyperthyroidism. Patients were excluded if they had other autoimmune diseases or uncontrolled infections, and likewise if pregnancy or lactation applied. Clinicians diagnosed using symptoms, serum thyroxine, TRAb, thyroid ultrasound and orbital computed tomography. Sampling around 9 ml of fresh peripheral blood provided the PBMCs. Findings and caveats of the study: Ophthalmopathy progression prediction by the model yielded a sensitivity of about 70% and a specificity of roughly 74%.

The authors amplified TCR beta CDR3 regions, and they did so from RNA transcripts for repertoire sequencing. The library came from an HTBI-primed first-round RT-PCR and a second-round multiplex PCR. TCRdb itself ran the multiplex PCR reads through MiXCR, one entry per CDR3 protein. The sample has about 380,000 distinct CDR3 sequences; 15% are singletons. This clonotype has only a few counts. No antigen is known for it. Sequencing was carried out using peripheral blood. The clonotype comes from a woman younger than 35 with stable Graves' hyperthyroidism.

In DNA form, the CDR3 reads TGTGCCAGCAGTGGCAGGGGCCGGAACACCGGGGAGCTGTTTTTT. Amino acids: CASSGRGRNTGELFF. The rearrangement uses TRBV2 and TRBJ2-2; possible D gene TRBD1, 6 bases. CDR3 length: 15 residues. CDR1 is SNHLY and CDR2 is FYNNEI in the germline V gene. Trimming pared 4 bases from V and 1 base from J, leaving 10 bases between.